Below are 26 T cell receptor beta chains sequenced from a single sample in a study of tumor and adjacent non-tumor tissue in lung cancer. RNA was extracted from bulk tissue without any cell sorting. Three rounds of nested PCR, following a modified ARM-PCR protocol, produced the TCRbeta library. TCRdb itself ran the multiplex PCR reads through MiXCR, one entry per CDR3 protein. The data hold 100,000 to 150,000 distinct CDR3 sequences, with about 66% observed a single time. The sequencing input was lung tumor tissue. The receptors shown here come from a man younger than 45 with non-small cell lung cancer.

This clonotype has a single count. The chain joins TRBV11-3 to TRBJ2-1; tentative D call: TRBD2 (6 bases). V was cut by 5 bases and J by 13 bases, with 27 bases left in between. Germline CDR1 and CDR2: SGHNT and YENEEA. There are 16 residues in the CDR3. In DNA form, the CDR3 reads TGTGCCAGCAGCCAGGGCGGGGATCTAGTGGGGCGCGAACAGTTCTTC. Protein product: CASSQGGDLVGREQFF.

The chain carries TRBV6-2 or TRBV6-3 and TRBJ2-3, with D possibly TRBD2 on 6 matching bases. The V and J ends lost 5 bases and 9 bases respectively, with 24 bases between them. Germline V CDR1 and CDR2: MNHEY, SVGEGT. The CDR3 loop spans 16 amino acids. CDR3 loop: CASSNFGTVTQITQYF. The CDR3 DNA reads as TGTGCCAGCAGTAATTTCGGGACTGTGACACAGATAACGCAGTATTTT.

As for this clonotype: Possible read error: a much larger clone is one base away. The genes are TRBV6-6 and TRBJ2-7; D gene ambiguous. CDR3 length equals 14 residues. Germline CDR1 reads MNHNY; CDR2 reads SVGAGI (reference sequence). Trimming left V 4 bases short and J 5 bases short, with 15 bases between. The CDR3 sequence: CASSSSDMGNEQYF. CDR3 in DNA: TGTGCCAGCAGTTCCAGCGACATGGGGAACGAGCAGTACTTC.

The V and J genes are TRBV6-2 or TRBV6-3 and TRBJ1-5; no clear D gene. The CDR3 runs to 13 residues. V was pared by 7 bases and J by 5 bases, with 12 bases between. The germline V gene encodes CDR1 MNHEY and CDR2 SVGEGT. The CDR3 bases are TGTGCCAGCACTCGGCCCTTCGATCAGCCCCAGCATTTT. Protein: CASTRPFDQPQHF.

The chain is built from TRBV20-1 and TRBJ2-1; perhaps TRBD2 as D (6 bases). Trimming removed 7 bases from V and 16 bases from J, with 29 bases in between. CDR3 length equals 14 residues. Per the germline V gene, CDR1 is DFQATT and CDR2 is SNEGSKA (reference sequence). CDR3 DNA: TGCAGTGGCCGGGACTTTGTCTCCTACAATGAGCGTTTCTTC. It encodes CSGRDFVSYNERFF.

Remarks on this clonotype: A much larger clone differs by one base, so this may be a read error. The chain couples TRBV7-8 to TRBJ2-7; tentatively, D is TRBD2 (6 bases). Germline CDR1 and CDR2: SGHVS and FQNEAQ. The CDR3 length is 14 residues. The CDR3 coding sequence is TGTGCCAGCAACTTAGTTCCGGGAGTCTACGAGCAGTACTTC. As protein: CASNLVPGVYEQYF.

The chain uses TRBV29-1 and TRBJ1-4; D is uncertain. Deletions cut 3 bases from V and 8 bases from J, with 10 bases between. Germline V CDR1 and CDR2: SQVTM, ANQGSEA. The CDR3 is made up of 12 amino acids. CDR3 region: CSVDLGIEKLFF. In DNA, the CDR3 is TGCAGCGTTGATCTTGGAATCGAAAAACTGTTTTTT.

This clonotype has a count of ten or more. The chain couples TRBV5-4 to TRBJ2-3; 14 bases map to TRBD2. V was clipped by 4 bases and J by 3 bases; unmatched bases: 4. Germline V gene lookup returns CDR1 SGHNT and CDR2 YYREEE (reference sequence). This CDR3 contains 16 residues. The CDR3 reads CASSTTSGGVTDTQYF. Written as DNA, the CDR3 is TGTGCCAGCAGCACGACTAGCGGGGGGGTTACAGATACGCAGTATTTT.

About this clonotype: A junction end diverges from the germline sequence, so it may reflect a read error. The CDR3 DNA is TGCACCAGCAACCAAGAGGGCAGGGGTGATCAGCCCCAGCTTTTT. Translating it yields CTSNQEGRGDQPQLF. J is TRBJ1-5 and V is TRBV4-1; a weak D match, TRBD1 (6 bases). The CDR3 runs to 15 residues. Germline V gene lookup returns CDR1 MGHRA and CDR2 YSYEKL.

A note on this clonotype: Since a much larger clone is just one base distant, this may be a read error. The chain joins TRBV4-3 to TRBJ2-5; tentatively, D is TRBD2 (5 bases). The CDR3 is 13 residues long. The germline V gene encodes CDR1 LGHNA and CDR2 YSLEER. V was clipped by 3 bases and J by 1 base, with 6 bases between them. CDR3 sequence reads: CASSQDFQETQYF. The CDR3 coding sequence is TGCGCCAGCAGCCAGGACTTCCAAGAGACCCAGTACTTC.

Worth noting for this clonotype: A junction end diverges from the germline sequence, so it may reflect a read error. V and J are TRBV4-1 and TRBJ1-5, with D possibly TRBD1 on 6 matching bases. The germline gives CDR1 MGHRA, CDR2 YSYEKL. The CDR3 totals 14 residues. The CDR3 reads CASSPEQGNLPQHF. As DNA, the CDR3 is TGCGCCAGCAGCCCAGAACAGGGTAATCTGCCCCAGCATTTT.

This clonotype was seen a few times. The rearrangement joins TRBV10-2 to TRBJ1-6; possibly TRBD1 for D (6 bases). The CDR3 is 14 residues long. Germline CDR1 reads WSHSY; CDR2 reads SAAADI. With 6 bases removed from V and 7 bases from J, the gap between germline ends came to 13 bases. The CDR3 DNA follows: TGCGCCAGCAGGCCGCAGGGGCCCAATTCACCCCTCCACTTT. It specifies CASRPQGPNSPLHF.

The chain employs TRBV12-3 or TRBV12-4 and TRBJ2-4, with D perhaps TRBD2 (7 bases). This CDR3 has 13 amino acids. The germline V and J ends were trimmed by 9 bases and 0 bases, with 9 bases remaining between them. The CDR3 spells CASRGGAKNIQYF. The CDR3 nucleotides read TGTGCCAGTAGGGGGGGAGCCAAAAACATTCAGTACTTC.

In regard to this clonotype: The final CDR3 position lacks the conserved phenylalanine or tryptophan, pointing to a likely read error. The chain links TRBV20-1 to TRBJ2-5, with a tentative D call TRBD2 (6 bases). Germline V lookup: CDR1 DFQATT, CDR2 SNEGSKA (reference sequence). The CDR3 runs to 13 residues. The CDR3 nucleotides are TGCAGTGTTAGACCCGGAGGCGGGGAGACGCAGTACCTC. Translating it yields CSVRPGGGETQYL.

On this clonotype itself: At one end the junction does not follow the germline gene, possibly because of a read error. The genes are TRBV6-1 and TRBJ2-3; no definite D call. The CDR3 spans 12 residues. CDR1 and CDR2 from the germline V gene are MNHNS and SASEGT. This chain's CDR3 is CASSDYTDMQYF. For the CDR3, the DNA is TGTGCCAGCAGTGACTACACGGATATGCAGTATTTT.

Comment on this clonotype: Possible read error: a much larger clone is one base away. J is TRBJ1-1 and V is TRBV4-3; weak D call: TRBD1 (5 bases). V was trimmed by 0 bases and J by 3 bases, leaving 20 bases between them. The CDR3 runs to 18 residues. Germline V gene data show CDR1 as LGHNA and CDR2 as YSLEER. The CDR3 is CASSQDWGWSSWHTEAFF. CDR3 nucleotides: TGCGCCAGCAGCCAAGATTGGGGGTGGAGCTCATGGCACACTGAAGCTTTCTTT.

This rearrangement joins TRBV20-1 to TRBJ2-3, with D maybe TRBD2 (6 bases). Germline-derived CDR1 and CDR2 are DFQATT and SNEGSKA (reference sequence). Trimming took 7 bases from V and 1 from J, leaving 15 bases between them. The CDR3 covers 14 residues. CDR3 in amino acids: CSVVTTGGTDTQYF. The DNA of the CDR3 is TGCAGTGTCGTCACTACGGGGGGCACAGATACGCAGTATTTT.

The rearrangement links TRBV11-2 to TRBJ2-7; D gene uncertain. CDR1 and CDR2 from the germline V gene are SGHAT and FQNNGV. The CDR3 contains 12 residues. Trimming took 1 base from V and 13 from J, leaving 14 bases between them. The CDR3 DNA follows: TGTGCCAGCAGCTTAGGGGGTTACGAGCGCTACTTC. Its translation: CASSLGGYERYF.

Comments on this clonotype: This may arise from a read error, as a much more abundant clone is one base away. This chain uses TRBV20-1 with TRBJ2-3; 10 nucleotides align to TRBD2. There are 16 residues in the CDR3. CDR1 and CDR2 from the germline V gene are DFQATT and SNEGSKA (reference sequence). The CDR3 DNA follows: TGCAGTGCTAGAGAGGCTAGCGGGAGAGTTACAGTTACGCAGTATTTT. Translating gives CSAREASGRVTVTQYF.

Ten or more counts support this clonotype. The chain uses TRBV12-3 or TRBV12-4 and TRBJ2-5, with 8 bases identical to TRBD2. With 1 base clipped from V and 4 bases from J, the junction kept 8 bases outside the gene matches. The CDR3 covers 16 residues. The CDR3 loop is CASSLGRVAGRETQYF. CDR3 nucleotides: TGTGCCAGCAGTTTAGGTCGCGTAGCGGGGAGAGAGACCCAGTACTTC.

With respect to this clonotype: This could be a read error, since a much larger clone is one nucleotide away. The chain joins TRBV6-6 to TRBJ1-4, with D perhaps matching TRBD1 (5 bases). The V end was cut by 5 bases, the J end by 8 bases, with 15 bases between. The CDR3 extends over 14 amino acids. Germline CDR1 and CDR2: MNHNY and SVGAGI (reference sequence). CDR3 DNA: TGTGCCAGCAGTCGGGACCAGACGGCCGAAAAACTGTTTTTT. This gives the protein CASSRDQTAEKLFF.

This clonotype came up many times. The chain combines TRBV6-5 with TRBJ2-5, with 11 bases fitting TRBD2. Per the germline V gene, CDR1 is MNHEY and CDR2 is SVGAGI. The CDR3 is 14 residues long. V trimming: 6 bases; J trimming: 7 bases; junction bases outside the gene matches: 7. The CDR3 reads CASRRTSGPGTQYF. CDR3 coding DNA: TGTGCCAGCAGGCGGACTAGCGGGCCAGGGACCCAGTACTTC.

About this clonotype: A much larger clone is a single base away; this may be a read error. This chain uses TRBV20-1 with TRBJ1-1; 7 positions match TRBD1. Germline values: CDR1 DFQATT, CDR2 SNEGSKA (reference sequence). The junction had 9 bases not matched to a gene; V was cut back by 7 bases and J by 4 bases. This CDR3 has 13 amino acids. CDR3 in amino acids: CSVVTGWTTEAFF. CDR3 DNA sequence: TGCAGTGTTGTGACAGGGTGGACCACTGAAGCTTTCTTT.

Note on this clonotype: The final CDR3 position lacks the conserved phenylalanine or tryptophan, pointing to a likely read error. The genes are TRBV12-5 and TRBJ1-5, with 7 bases matching TRBD1. The CDR3 has 14 amino acids. Germline values: CDR1 LGHNT, CDR2 FRNRAP. J gave up 7 bases and V 1 base, and 4 bases lay outside the gene matches. The CDR3 spells CASGLAQGRQPQHL. In DNA form, the CDR3 reads TGTGCTAGTGGTTTGGCACAGGGGAGGCAGCCCCAGCATCTT.

Many counts were recorded for this clonotype. V usage is TRBV20-1 and J usage is TRBJ2-1; D unresolved. Germline V gene data show CDR1 as DFQATT and CDR2 as SNEGSKA (reference sequence). This CDR3 region has 13 residues. The germline V and J ends were trimmed by 7 bases and 0 bases, with 10 bases remaining between them. This CDR3 is CSVGQSSYNEQFF. The CDR3 DNA follows: TGCAGTGTCGGGCAGAGCTCCTACAATGAGCAGTTCTTC.

Ten or more counts support this clonotype. The CDR3 is CASSQYLDNSPLHF. The CDR3 DNA sequence: TGCGCCAGCAGCCAATATCTTGACAATTCACCCCTCCACTTT. The rearrangement links TRBV4-3 to TRBJ1-6, with no clear D. The CDR3 spans 14 residues. Germline values: CDR1 LGHNA, CDR2 YSLEER. V lost 2 bases to trimming and J lost 7 bases, with 9 bases between them.